This TCR beta chain is drawn from a study of post-analysis software for immune sequencing data. Study-wide points: Compared with controls, patients showed significantly lower normalized Chao1 diversity. Clustering by F measure revealed strong co-clustering among samples prepared together in one batch. Patients showed TRBV5-6, TRBV5-1 and TRBV20-1 among five TRBV segments more frequent than in controls.

Notes on this clonotype: The antigen is unknown.

TCR beta cDNA libraries had unique molecular identifiers. When 1 to 10 million T cells were used, they gave about 550,000 cDNA molecules. From the PCR reads, TCRdb called clonotypes with MiXCR, one entry per CDR3 protein. The sample gives fewer than 850,000 distinct CDR3 sequences, roughly 30% of which show up once; roughly 0.54% is in the top ten. V shed 5 bases and J shed 4 bases, with 10 bases lying between them. There are 13 residues in the CDR3. Germline V gene sequence: CDR1 KGHDR, CDR2 SFDVKD. The clonotype comes from a girl aged 5-17 years with multiple sclerosis. The V and J genes are TRBV24-1 and TRBJ1-1; D is unresolved. The sample comprised blood. The DNA of the CDR3 is TGTGCCACCAGTGGTGCGGACGGCACTGAAGCTTTCTTT. Translation: CATSGADGTEAFF.